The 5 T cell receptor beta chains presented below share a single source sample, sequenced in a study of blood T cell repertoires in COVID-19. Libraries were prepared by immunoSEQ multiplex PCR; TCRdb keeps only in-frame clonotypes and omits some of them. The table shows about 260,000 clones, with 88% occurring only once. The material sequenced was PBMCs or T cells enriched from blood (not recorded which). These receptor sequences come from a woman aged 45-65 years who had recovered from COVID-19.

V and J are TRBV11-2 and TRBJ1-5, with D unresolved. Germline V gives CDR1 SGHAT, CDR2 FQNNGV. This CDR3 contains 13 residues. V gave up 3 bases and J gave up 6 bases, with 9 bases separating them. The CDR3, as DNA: TGTGCCAGCAGCTTCGACAACACTCAGCCCCAGCATTTT. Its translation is CASSFDNTQPQHF.

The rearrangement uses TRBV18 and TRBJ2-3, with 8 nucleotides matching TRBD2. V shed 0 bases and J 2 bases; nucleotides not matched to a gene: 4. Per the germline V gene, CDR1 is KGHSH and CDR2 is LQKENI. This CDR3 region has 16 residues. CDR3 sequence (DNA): TGTGCCAGCTCACCACCGTTAGCGGGATACACAGATACGCAGTATTTT. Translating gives CASSPPLAGYTDTQYF.

CDR3 in amino acids: CASSAGQAAYGYTF. CDR3 DNA sequence: TGTGCCAGCAGCGCTGGACAGGCGGCCTATGGCTACACCTTC. This chain links TRBV9 with TRBJ1-2; 7 nucleotides align to TRBD1. With 3 bases clipped from V and 4 bases from J, the junction kept 6 bases outside the gene matches. The CDR3 contains 14 residues. CDR1 and CDR2 from the germline V gene are SGDLS and YYNGEE. Full variable domain (rest looked up from reference TRBV9 and TRBJ1-2): DSGVTQTPKHLITATGQRVTLRCSPRSGDLSVYWYQQSLDQGLQFLIQYYNGEERAKGNILERFSAQQFPDLHSELNLSSLELGDSALYFCASSAGQAAYGYTFGSGTRLTVV.

The CDR3 coding sequence is TGTGCCAGCAGTTCTCTACAGTTAAATTCACCCCTCCACTTT. Amino acids: CASSSLQLNSPLHF. The chain recombines TRBV2 with TRBJ1-6; D not resolved. The CDR3 totals 14 residues. Trimming shortened V by 5 bases and J by 7 bases, and 12 bases separated the two germline ends. CDR1 and CDR2 from the germline V gene are SNHLY and FYNNEI.

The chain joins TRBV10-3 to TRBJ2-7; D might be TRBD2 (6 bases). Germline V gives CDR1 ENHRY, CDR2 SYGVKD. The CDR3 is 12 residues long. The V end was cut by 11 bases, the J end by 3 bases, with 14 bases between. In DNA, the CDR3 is TGTGCCTTCTCTCAGGAGGGCTACGAGCAGTACTTC. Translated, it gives CAFSQEGYEQYF.